This is a list of T cell receptor beta chains from one sample in a study of graft-versus-host responses after intestinal transplantation. Data came from immunoSEQ multiplex PCR; TCRdb stores just in-frame clones and leaves some out. The sample records approximately 97,000 clones, 85% to 95% being singletons. These TCRs' antigens remain unknown. The material sequenced was unstimulated CD8+ T cells sorted from spleen or lymph node cells, taken before transplant. The receptors were sampled from a human donor who was the organ donor for an intestinal transplant. CDR3s include the opening cysteine and the closing phenylalanine or tryptophan. A D gene is named only where the DNA matches it firmly. The size of a clone is reported for some rows only, either as once, few or many, or as a class for expanded clones.

d_gene: TRBD2
v_gene: TRBV15
j_gene: TRBJ2-5
abundance: NA
len: 19
CDR3nt: TGTGCCACACGGGGGCCTAGCGGGGGGGTACACGGAATCCAAGAGACCCAGTACTTC
CDR3aa: CATRGPSGGVHGIQETQYF

d_gene: NA
v_gene: TRBV30
j_gene: TRBJ2-7
abundance: NA
len: 13
CDR3nt: TGTGCCTGGAGCGGTCGGCAGGCCTACGAGCAGTACTTC
CDR3aa: CAWSGRQAYEQYF

d_gene: NA
v_gene: TRBV10-2
j_gene: TRBJ1-1
abundance: NA
len: 14
CDR3nt: TGCGCCAGCGGAGTATTCGGGGGAAGAACTGAAGCTTTCTTT
CDR3aa: CASGVFGGRTEAFF

d_gene: NA
v_gene: TRBV10-1
j_gene: TRBJ2-4
abundance: NA
len: 12
CDR3nt: TGCGCCAGCAGTGACCCAGGGGACATTCAGTACTTC
CDR3aa: CASSDPGDIQYF

d_gene: NA
v_gene: TRBV10-2
j_gene: TRBJ2-5
abundance: NA
len: 13
CDR3nt: TGCGCCAGCAGTGGGCTAGTCCTGGAGACCCAGTACTTC
CDR3aa: CASSGLVLETQYF

d_gene: NA
v_gene: TRBV6-4
j_gene: TRBJ1-2
abundance: NA
len: 17
CDR3nt: TGTGCCAGCAGTGACATGTGGGGGCGCTGGGAAAACTATGGCTACACCTTC
CDR3aa: CASSDMWGRWENYGYTF

d_gene: NA
v_gene: TRBV10-1
j_gene: TRBJ2-7
abundance: NA
len: 12
CDR3nt: NA
CDR3aa: CASSTSGYEQYF

d_gene: TRBD1
v_gene: TRBV6-5
j_gene: TRBJ1-2
abundance: few
len: 14
CDR3nt: TGTGCCAGCAGCCAAGGACAGGGGGCGGGGGGCTACACCTTC
CDR3aa: CASSQGQGAGGYTF

d_gene: NA
v_gene: TRBV23-1
j_gene: TRBJ1-1
abundance: NA
len: 9
CDR3nt: TGCGCCAGCAGTCCTAAAGCTTTCTTT
CDR3aa: CASSPKAFF

d_gene: NA
v_gene: TRBV11-2
j_gene: TRBJ2-1
abundance: NA
len: 17
CDR3nt: TGTGCCAGCAGCTTATCCCCTTACCGGAGCTCCTACAATGAGCAGTTCTTC
CDR3aa: CASSLSPYRSSYNEQFF

d_gene: TRBD2
v_gene: TRBV11-2
j_gene: TRBJ2-5
abundance: NA
len: 15
CDR3nt: TGTGCCAGCAGCTTAAGTGGGGGGGGGCAAGAGACCCAGTACTTC
CDR3aa: CASSLSGGGQETQYF

d_gene: NA
v_gene: TRBV5-5
j_gene: TRBJ2-7
abundance: NA
len: 17
CDR3nt: TGTGCCAGCAGCTCCCGCGACTTTTTCTCCCCTCCTAGGGAGCAGTACTTC
CDR3aa: CASSSRDFFSPPREQYF

d_gene: TRBD1
v_gene: TRBV5-1
j_gene: TRBJ1-6
abundance: NA
len: 16
CDR3nt: TGCGCCAGCTGCGACTCCCCGGGACAGTTCAATTCACCCCTCCACTTT
CDR3aa: CASCDSPGQFNSPLHF

d_gene: TRBD2
v_gene: TRBV6-1
j_gene: TRBJ2-5
abundance: NA
len: 19
CDR3nt: TGTGCCAGCAGTGAACGTTTTTTGGCTAGCGGGAGGTCGAAAGAGACCCAGTACTTC
CDR3aa: CASSERFLASGRSKETQYF

d_gene: NA
v_gene: TRBV10-1
j_gene: TRBJ1-2
abundance: once
len: 11
CDR3nt: TGCGCCAGCAGTCCCGACAGCGGCTACACCTTC
CDR3aa: CASSPDSGYTF

d_gene: NA
v_gene: TRBV2
j_gene: TRBJ2-3
abundance: NA
len: 15
CDR3nt: TGTGCCAGCAGTGACCATCGGGGGGCAGGGGATACGCAGTATTTT
CDR3aa: CASSDHRGAGDTQYF

d_gene: TRBD1
v_gene: TRBV29-1
j_gene: TRBJ1-2
abundance: NA
len: 18
CDR3nt: TGCAGCGTTGAAGATTTTGGCAGGGGGCCGGCGGGTAACTATGGCTACACCTTC
CDR3aa: CSVEDFGRGPAGNYGYTF

d_gene: TRBD2
v_gene: TRBV14
j_gene: TRBJ2-3
abundance: NA
len: 18
CDR3nt: TGTGCCAGCAGCCAAGATCGGGTTAGCGGGACTAGCACAGATACGCAGTATTTT
CDR3aa: CASSQDRVSGTSTDTQYF

d_gene: NA
v_gene: TRBV7-9
j_gene: TRBJ2-1
abundance: once
len: 19
CDR3nt: TGTGCCAGCAGCCCGCGGACAGACGTTAGGCCCTCGGCTGACGATGAGCAGTTCTTC
CDR3aa: CASSPRTDVRPSADDEQFF

d_gene: NA
v_gene: TRBV10-2
j_gene: TRBJ2-7
abundance: NA
len: 14
CDR3nt: TGCGCCAGCAGGTGGACAGAGAGCCCCTACGAGCAGTACTTC
CDR3aa: CASRWTESPYEQYF

d_gene: TRBD2
v_gene: TRBV7-9
j_gene: TRBJ2-1
abundance: NA
len: 13
CDR3nt: TGTGCCAGCAACCTAGCGGGGGGGAATGAGCAGTTCTTC
CDR3aa: CASNLAGGNEQFF

d_gene: NA
v_gene: TRBV2
j_gene: TRBJ2-1
abundance: NA
len: 15
CDR3nt: TGTGCCAGCAGTGGGGGTGTCGGGAGTTGGAATGAGCAGTTCTTC
CDR3aa: CASSGGVGSWNEQFF

d_gene: NA
v_gene: TRBV15
j_gene: TRBJ2-5
abundance: NA
len: 13
CDR3nt: TGTGCCATCTCGGACTGGCCCCAAGAGACCCAGTACTTC
CDR3aa: CAISDWPQETQYF

d_gene: TRBD2
v_gene: TRBV7-9
j_gene: TRBJ2-3
abundance: NA
len: 15
CDR3nt: TGTGCCAGCAGCCGGCAAAGCGGGGGCACAGATACGCAGTATTTT
CDR3aa: CASSRQSGGTDTQYF

d_gene: NA
v_gene: TRBV4-1
j_gene: TRBJ2-7
abundance: NA
len: 16
CDR3nt: TGCGCCAGCAGCCAAGATTCACGGGGGAGCTCCTACGAGCAGTACTTC
CDR3aa: CASSQDSRGSSYEQYF

d_gene: TRBD2
v_gene: TRBV5-1
j_gene: TRBJ2-1
abundance: NA
len: 15
CDR3nt: TGCGCCAGCAGCCTAACTAGCGGGGGATACAATGAGCAGTTCTTC
CDR3aa: CASSLTSGGYNEQFF

d_gene: NA
v_gene: TRBV5-4
j_gene: TRBJ1-2
abundance: once
len: 14
CDR3nt: TGTGCCAGCAGCTTTAGGGGCACATACTATGGCTACACCTTC
CDR3aa: CASSFRGTYYGYTF

d_gene: TRBD2
v_gene: TRBV6-6
j_gene: TRBJ2-1
abundance: NA
len: 11
CDR3nt: TGTGCTCACAAAGCGGGGAATGAGCAGTTCTTC
CDR3aa: CAHKAGNEQFF

d_gene: TRBD2
v_gene: TRBV28
j_gene: TRBJ2-5
abundance: NA
len: 16
CDR3nt: TGTGCCAGCAGTTTACCGCTAGCGGGGGGGAAAGAGACCCAGTACTTC
CDR3aa: CASSLPLAGGKETQYF

d_gene: NA
v_gene: TRBV21-1
j_gene: TRBJ2-7
abundance: NA
len: 22
CDR3nt: TGTGCCAGCAGCAAAGACTCACGGCAATGTCCCACCACTCCGGGACAATCCTACGAGCAGTACTTC
CDR3aa: CASSKDSRQCPTTPGQSYEQYF

d_gene: NA
v_gene: TRBV2
j_gene: TRBJ1-2
abundance: few
len: 12
CDR3nt: TGTGCCAAACAGGGTTCAATCTATGGCTACACCTTC
CDR3aa: CAKQGSIYGYTF

d_gene: NA
v_gene: TRBV28
j_gene: TRBJ2-5
abundance: NA
len: 12
CDR3nt: TGTGCCAGCAGTCCACTGGGCAGTCGCGTGTACTTC
CDR3aa: CASSPLGSRVYF

d_gene: TRBD1
v_gene: TRBV6-9
j_gene: TRBJ1-4
abundance: NA
len: 15
CDR3nt: TGTGCCAGCAGGACGGGACAGAAGACTAATGAAAAACTGTTTTTT
CDR3aa: CASRTGQKTNEKLFF

d_gene: NA
v_gene: TRBV2
j_gene: TRBJ1-2
abundance: NA
len: 14
CDR3nt: TGTGCCAGCAGGCAGACAAAAGCTAACTATGGCTACACCTTC
CDR3aa: CASRQTKANYGYTF

d_gene: TRBD2
v_gene: TRBV7-6
j_gene: TRBJ2-1
abundance: NA
len: 15
CDR3nt: TGTGCCAGCAGCCCTCAGCGGGGGAGAACGAATGAGCAGTTCTTC
CDR3aa: CASSPQRGRTNEQFF

d_gene: TRBD2
v_gene: TRBV4-2
j_gene: TRBJ2-3
abundance: NA
len: 18
CDR3nt: TGTGCCAGCAGCCTAGGACTAGCGGGAGCAAGGAGGACAGATACGCAGTATTTT
CDR3aa: CASSLGLAGARRTDTQYF

d_gene: NA
v_gene: TRBV6-1
j_gene: TRBJ2-1
abundance: NA
len: 12
CDR3nt: TGTGCCAGCAGTGAGTGGTCGGGTGAGCAGTTCTTC
CDR3aa: CASSEWSGEQFF

d_gene: TRBD2
v_gene: TRBV6-1
j_gene: TRBJ2-5
abundance: NA
len: 18
CDR3nt: TGTGCCAGCAGTGAAACCATACTAGCGGGGGCGACTCAAGAGACCCAGTACTTC
CDR3aa: CASSETILAGATQETQYF

d_gene: NA
v_gene: TRBV29-1
j_gene: TRBJ1-1
abundance: NA
len: 13
CDR3nt: TGCAGCGTTCAGGACAGCATGAACACTGAAGCTTTCTTT
CDR3aa: CSVQDSMNTEAFF

d_gene: NA
v_gene: TRBV30
j_gene: TRBJ1-2
abundance: NA
len: 12
CDR3nt: TGTGCCTGGAGTGTAGATCTGCGAGGCTACACCTTC
CDR3aa: CAWSVDLRGYTF

d_gene: NA
v_gene: TRBV7-3
j_gene: TRBJ2-5
abundance: NA
len: 15
CDR3nt: TGTGCCAGCAGCTTAACGGGGGCCATGCAAGAGACCCAGTACTTC
CDR3aa: CASSLTGAMQETQYF

d_gene: TRBD1
v_gene: TRBV14
j_gene: TRBJ2-7
abundance: NA
len: 17
CDR3nt: TGTGCCAGCAGCCAAATCACGAGTGGACAGGGCACCTACGAGCAGTACTTC
CDR3aa: CASSQITSGQGTYEQYF

d_gene: TRBD2
v_gene: TRBV19
j_gene: TRBJ2-2
abundance: NA
len: 16
CDR3nt: TGTGCCAGTAGTCCTGTCCGGGAGGCGAACACCGGGGAGCTGTTTTTT
CDR3aa: CASSPVREANTGELFF

d_gene: NA
v_gene: TRBV5-6
j_gene: TRBJ2-3
abundance: NA
len: 11
CDR3nt: TGTGCCAGCAGCTCAGCAGATACGCAGTATTTT
CDR3aa: CASSSADTQYF

d_gene: TRBD1
v_gene: TRBV7-9
j_gene: TRBJ1-1
abundance: NA
len: 14
CDR3nt: TGTGCCAGCAGCCCACGGACAGGGGGCACTGAAGCTTTCTTT
CDR3aa: CASSPRTGGTEAFF

d_gene: NA
v_gene: TRBV11-3
j_gene: TRBJ2-7
abundance: NA
len: 14
CDR3nt: TGTGCCAGCAGCTTTGGGGGGGCGACGTACGAGCAGTACTTC
CDR3aa: CASSFGGATYEQYF

d_gene: NA
v_gene: TRBV27
j_gene: TRBJ1-6
abundance: NA
len: 14
CDR3nt: TGTGCCAGCAGTTTAGCTCGGGATAATTCACCCCTCCACTTT
CDR3aa: CASSLARDNSPLHF

d_gene: TRBD2
v_gene: TRBV6-1
j_gene: TRBJ2-7
abundance: few
len: 16
CDR3nt: TGTGCCAGCAGTGAATGGCGCGGGGGGGCGTCAGACGAGCAGTACTTC
CDR3aa: CASSEWRGGASDEQYF

d_gene: NA
v_gene: TRBV9
j_gene: TRBJ2-2
abundance: NA
len: 13
CDR3nt: TGTGCCAGCAACGACTTGAACACCGGGGAGCTGTTTTTT
CDR3aa: CASNDLNTGELFF

d_gene: NA
v_gene: TRBV27
j_gene: TRBJ1-2
abundance: NA
len: 14
CDR3nt: TGTGCCAGCAGTTTATTTGCTACACTCCGGGACTACACCTTC
CDR3aa: CASSLFATLRDYTF

d_gene: NA
v_gene: TRBV28
j_gene: TRBJ2-5
abundance: NA
len: 16
CDR3nt: TGTGCCAGCAGTTTATGGGCTAGCCGGAGGGGGGGGACCCAGTACTTC
CDR3aa: CASSLWASRRGGTQYF

d_gene: NA
v_gene: TRBV11-2
j_gene: TRBJ2-7
abundance: NA
len: 16
CDR3nt: TGTGCCAGCAGCTTAAGTACAGGCCAAGCTTCCTACGAGCAGTACTTC
CDR3aa: CASSLSTGQASYEQYF

d_gene: TRBD1
v_gene: TRBV7-9
j_gene: TRBJ1-6
abundance: NA
len: 16
CDR3nt: TGTGCCAGCAGCCAGGGACAGAATGTCTATAATTCACCCCTCCACTTT
CDR3aa: CASSQGQNVYNSPLHF

d_gene: NA
v_gene: TRBV29-1
j_gene: TRBJ2-1
abundance: NA
len: 14
CDR3nt: TGCAGCGTGGATATTGTAGAGGTACACAATGAGCAGTTCTTC
CDR3aa: CSVDIVEVHNEQFF

d_gene: TRBD2
v_gene: TRBV2
j_gene: TRBJ2-3
abundance: NA
len: 12
CDR3nt: TGTGCCAGCGCGGGGGGGCTGGATACGCAGTATTTT
CDR3aa: CASAGGLDTQYF

d_gene: TRBD1
v_gene: TRBV19
j_gene: TRBJ2-6
abundance: NA
len: 19
CDR3nt: TGTGCCAGTACCGATTGGTCGGACAGGTTAATCTCTGGGGCCAACGTCCTGACTTTC
CDR3aa: CASTDWSDRLISGANVLTF

d_gene: TRBD1
v_gene: TRBV10-2
j_gene: TRBJ2-1
abundance: NA
len: 14
CDR3nt: TGCGCCAGCAATTGCGGGACAGGGTGCAATGAGCAGTTCTTC
CDR3aa: CASNCGTGCNEQFF

d_gene: TRBD2
v_gene: TRBV4-1
j_gene: TRBJ2-1
abundance: once
len: 14
CDR3nt: TGCGCCAGCAGCCAAGGGGGGGGGTACAATGAGCAGTTCTTC
CDR3aa: CASSQGGGYNEQFF